Detailed here is one T cell receptor beta chain. This sample was included in a study of blood T cell repertoires in COVID-19. Study background: In each case, the material was cDNA or gDNA derived from T cells, B-cell-depleted T cells, or PBMCs.

As processed by the authors: Estimated nucleated cell counts came from reference gene primer amplification. TCRdb's copy holds only in-frame clones and misses some; the assay was immunoSEQ multiplex PCR. V, J and clone size derive from that table, while D and trimming were established from the DNA sequence. The data contain roughly 280,000 clones, just under 90% of them singletons. CDR1 is MNHEY, CDR2 SMNVEV, per germline (reference sequence). The V end was cut by 10 bases, the J end by 4 bases, with 10 bases between. The CDR3 contains 11 residues. The sample was PBMCs or T cells enriched from blood (not recorded which). The origin of this receptor is a woman under 40 with acute COVID-19. This chain connects TRBV27 to TRBJ2-5; D is possibly TRBD2 (5 bases). The CDR3 spells CATYGGETQYF. In DNA, the CDR3 is TGTGCCACCTACGGAGGAGAGACCCAGTACTTC.